This T cell receptor (beta chain) was recorded in a study of blood T cell repertoires in COVID-19. Patients from Seattle were sampled longitudinally, starting during active infection. In the source study's methods: Reference gene primer amplification in the assay estimated nucleated cell counts. Sequencing used immunoSEQ multiplex PCR; TCRdb keeps in-frame clones, though not all of them. V and J calls and clone size are given by that table; D and trimming were obtained from the DNA. The sample includes about 480,000 clones, about 89% of them seen just once. V was pared by 4 bases and J by 4 bases, with 17 bases between. The CDR3 sequence is 16 residues long. CDR1 and CDR2 (germline): MNHEY, SMNVEV (reference sequence).

The sequence came from a woman aged 50 to 60 with COVID-19, enrolled during active disease. The genes are TRBV27 and TRBJ1-5, with no clear D. Sequenced sample: peripheral blood. The CDR3 nucleotides read TGTGCCAGCAGTTCATCCTCCGGTCTGTGGAATCAGCCCCAGCATTTT. Encoded protein: CASSSSSGLWNQPQHF.